Listed below are T cell receptor beta chains from one sample, sequenced in a study of T-cell reconstitution after alpha-beta-depleted transplantation in children. TCRdb re-called the PCR reads with MiXCR, one entry per CDR3 protein. Of roughly 30,000 distinct CDR3 sequences listed, around 6.6% were seen once; the top ten hold roughly 27%. The specimen was peripheral blood, collected 60 days after TCRalphabeta/CD19-depleted stem cell transplant. These receptors were taken from a child under two years old who had a stem cell transplant for acute myeloid leukemia, so the T cells may come from the graft donor. Both conserved end residues are part of each CDR3. Each record gives: CDR3 length, J gene, clone size, D gene, V gene, CDR3 protein, CDR3 DNA. A D gene is named only where the DNA matches it firmly. Clone size is not always given. Where it is, it says once, few, many or a class for expanded clones.

>16|TRBJ2-7|many|TRBD2|TRBV4-2
CASSLQATSGTYEQYF
TGTGCCAGCAGCCTCCAGGCCACTAGCGGGACCTACGAGCAGTACTTC
>16|TRBJ2-1|many|TRBD2|TRBV7-9
CASSSREGSSYNEQFF
TGTGCCAGCAGCTCTCGGGAGGGAAGCTCCTACAATGAGCAGTTCTTC
>14|TRBJ2-3|many|NA|TRBV7-2
CAGSSGGGADTQYF
TGTGCCGGTTCTAGCGGAGGGGGGGCAGATACGCAGTATTTT
>16|TRBJ2-7|many|NA|TRBV3-1
CASSQEQAVSSYEQYF
TGTGCCAGCAGCCAGGAGCAGGCGGTGAGCTCCTACGAGCAGTACTTC
>18|TRBJ2-1|few|NA|TRBV4-3
CASSPRPPVHSSYNEQFF
TGCGCCAGCAGCCCCCGCCCCCCGGTACACAGCTCCTACAATGAGCAGTTCTTC
>15|TRBJ2-7|many|NA|TRBV4-1
CASSQVGGISYEQYF
TGCGCCAGCAGCCAAGTAGGGGGAATCTCCTACGAGCAGTACTTC
>15|TRBJ2-7|medium-sized|TRBD2|TRBV7-8
CASNPAGGGTYEQYF
TGTGCCAGCAATCCAGCGGGGGGAGGAACCTACGAGCAGTACTTC
>16|TRBJ2-2|few|TRBD2|TRBV7-9
CASSPRASGRTGELFF
TGTGCCAGCAGCCCTCGGGCTAGCGGGAGAACCGGGGAGCTGTTTTTT
>16|TRBJ2-1|many|NA|TRBV5-1
CASSTKDGSSYNEQFF
TGCGCCAGCAGCACGAAGGACGGGAGCTCCTACAATGAGCAGTTCTTC
>18|TRBJ2-3|few|TRBD2|TRBV7-8
CASSLATSGRGKTDTQYF
TGTGCCAGCAGCTTAGCGACTAGCGGGAGAGGGAAAACAGATACGCAGTATTTT
>14|TRBJ2-5|many|NA|TRBV19
CAGRGRPSLKTQYF
TGTGCCGGGCGCGGCAGGCCGTCTTTGAAGACCCAGTACTTC
>15|TRBJ2-3|many|NA|TRBV4-3
CASSQEGQLADTQYF
TGCGCCAGCAGCCAAGAAGGGCAGCTTGCAGATACGCAGTATTTT
>14|TRBJ2-7|large|TRBD1|TRBV4-2
CASSQGDRDYEQYF
TGTGCCAGCAGCCAGGGGGACAGGGACTACGAGCAGTACTTC
>14|TRBJ1-6|many|TRBD1|TRBV7-2
CASSPGQPKPPLHF
TGTGCCAGCAGCCCGGGACAGCCGAAACCACCCCTCCACTTT
>14|TRBJ2-7|many|TRBD2|TRBV13
CASSSSGGRYEQYF
TGTGCCAGCAGCTCTAGCGGGGGGAGATACGAGCAGTACTTC
>15|TRBJ2-7|many|NA|TRBV9
CASSPRSGGVAEQYF
TGTGCCAGCAGCCCCCGGTCAGGTGGAGTTGCCGAGCAGTACTTC
>17|TRBJ1-1|NA|TRBD1|TRBV7-8
CASSSFGDRGVNTEAFF
TGTGCCAGCAGCTCCTTTGGGGACAGGGGGGTGAACACTGAAGCTTTCTTT
>14|TRBJ2-1|many|NA|TRBV30
CAWSVLGSYNEQFF
TGTGCCTGGAGTGTTTTGGGGTCCTACAATGAGCAGTTCTTC
>13|TRBJ2-2|many|NA|TRBV5-1
CASSSPDTGELFF
TGCGCCAGCAGCTCTCCGGACACCGGGGAGCTGTTTTTT
>14|TRBJ1-2|many|NA|TRBV24-1
CATSDLQGHFGYTF
TGTGCCACCAGTGACTTACAGGGTCATTTCGGCTACACCTTC
>13|TRBJ2-3|many|NA|TRBV28
CASSLVATDTQYF
TGTGCCAGCAGTTTGGTAGCGACAGATACGCAGTATTTT
>17|TRBJ2-5|many|TRBD1|TRBV29-1
CSARDRGPAGYQETQYF
TGCAGCGCCCGGGACAGGGGACCCGCGGGGTACCAAGAGACCCAGTACTTC
>15|TRBJ2-1|few|NA|TRBV12-3/TRBV12-4
CASSARGGGYNEQFF
TGTGCCAGCAGTGCCCGGGGAGGGGGGTACAATGAGCAGTTCTTC
>16|TRBJ2-4|many|NA|TRBV10-3
CAISESELLAKNIQYF
TGTGCCATCAGTGAGTCGGAACTACTAGCCAAAAACATTCAGTACTTC
>13|TRBJ2-2|many|NA|TRBV29-1
CSVEAGRTGELFF
TGCAGCGTTGAAGCGGGGAGAACCGGGGAGCTGTTTTTT
>15|TRBJ2-7|many|TRBD1|TRBV7-2
CASSYGTASSYEQYF
TGTGCCAGCAGCTACGGGACAGCCTCCTCCTACGAGCAGTACTTC
>13|TRBJ2-7|many|NA|TRBV16
CASSPRTTYEQYF
TGTGCCAGCAGCCCCAGGACAACTTACGAGCAGTACTTC
>12|TRBJ1-3|NA|NA|TRBV30
CASRRLGNTIYF
TGTGCCTCAAGACGGCTAGGAAACACCATATATTTT
>15|TRBJ2-1|many|TRBD2|TRBV9
CASSVTSGGYNEQFF
TGTGCCAGCAGCGTAACTAGCGGGGGGTACAATGAGCAGTTCTTC
>13|TRBJ2-7|many|NA|TRBV10-1
CASSERGSYEQYF
TGCGCCAGCAGTGAGAGGGGGTCCTACGAGCAGTACTTC
>12|TRBJ2-7|many|NA|TRBV30
CAWSVRSYEQYF
TGTGCCTGGAGTGTACGCAGCTACGAGCAGTACTTC
>15|TRBJ1-5|many|TRBD1|TRBV5-6
CASSPWDRGNEPQHF
TGTGCCAGCAGCCCGTGGGACAGGGGTAATGAGCCCCAGCATTTT
>16|TRBJ2-3|many|TRBD2|TRBV9
CASSPPDPGGPDTQYF
TGTGCCAGCAGCCCCCCTGATCCGGGGGGGCCGGATACGCAGTATTTT
>12|TRBJ2-2|many|NA|TRBV7-8
CASRPGSGELFF
TGTGCCAGCAGACCGGGGAGCGGGGAGCTGTTTTTT
>17|TRBJ2-7|medium-sized|TRBD1|TRBV4-3
CASSQDSEGTGGYEQYF
TGCGCCAGCAGCCAAGATTCCGAGGGGACAGGGGGCTACGAGCAGTACTTC
>16|TRBJ1-1|many|NA|TRBV3-1
CASSQDVSRAGLQAFF
TGTGCCAGCAGCCAAGATGTAAGTAGGGCCGGGCTCCAAGCTTTCTTT
>15|TRBJ1-2|few|NA|TRBV7-2
CASSLARQNLYGYTF
TGTGCCAGCAGCTTAGCCCGACAGAATCTCTATGGCTACACCTTC
>16|TRBJ2-2|many|NA|TRBV12-3/TRBV12-4
CASSPLDRRNTGELFF
TGTGCCAGCAGTCCCCTGGACAGACGCAACACCGGGGAGCTGTTTTTT
>16|TRBJ2-7|many|NA|TRBV4-3
CASSLFRDGFSYEQYF
TGCGCCAGCAGCCTTTTCCGGGACGGCTTCTCCTACGAGCAGTACTTC
>11|TRBJ2-7|many|NA|TRBV7-9
CASSSFYEQYF
TGTGCCAGCAGCTCTTTTTACGAGCAGTACTTC
>13|TRBJ2-1|many|TRBD2|TRBV28
CATQREGGNEQFF
TGTGCGACCCAGCGGGAGGGTGGAAATGAGCAGTTCTTC
>15|TRBJ2-7|many|NA|TRBV10-3
CAISEVGRGAYEQYF
TGTGCCATCAGTGAAGTAGGGAGAGGAGCCTACGAGCAGTACTTC
>15|TRBJ2-1|many|NA|TRBV20-1
CSASEGGASYNEQFF
TGCAGTGCTAGTGAAGGAGGGGCTTCCTACAATGAGCAGTTCTTC
>13|TRBJ1-6|NA|NA|TRBV10-1
CASRRVGDSPLHF
TGCGCCAGCAGGAGGGTTGGCGACTCACCCCTCCACTTT
>13|TRBJ2-7|many|NA|TRBV27
CASSLGSNYEQYF
TGTGCCAGCAGTTTGGGCTCCAACTACGAGCAGTACTTC
>15|TRBJ2-7|NA|NA|TRBV5-1
CASSLSGPDFSEQYF
TGCGCCAGCAGCTTGAGCGGCCCCGACTTTTCTGAGCAGTACTTC
>13|TRBJ2-1|many|TRBD1|TRBV29-1
CSARDSSYNEQFF
TGCAGCGCCCGGGACAGTTCCTACAATGAGCAGTTCTTC
>16|TRBJ1-5|many|NA|TRBV7-2
CASSLGLQGTYQPQHF
TGTGCCAGCAGCTTAGGGTTACAGGGAACCTATCAGCCCCAGCATTTT
>14|TRBJ2-3|many|TRBD2|TRBV6-1
CASRPLAGLDTQYF
TGTGCCAGCAGACCTCTAGCGGGGCTAGATACGCAGTATTTT
>12|TRBJ2-3|many|NA|TRBV29-1
CSSRVATDTQYF
TGCAGCTCCAGGGTGGCCACAGATACGCAGTATTTT
>14|TRBJ1-2|many|NA|TRBV28
CASSPGTVLGGYTF
TGTGCCAGCAGTCCCGGGACGGTTCTGGGAGGCTACACCTTC
>14|TRBJ2-5|many|NA|TRBV5-1
CASSFKGHQETQYF
TGCGCCAGCAGCTTTAAGGGCCACCAAGAGACCCAGTACTTC
>14|TRBJ2-5|many|TRBD1|TRBV7-2
CASSTGQGLETQYF
TGTGCCAGCAGCACGGGACAGGGGTTGGAGACCCAGTACTTC